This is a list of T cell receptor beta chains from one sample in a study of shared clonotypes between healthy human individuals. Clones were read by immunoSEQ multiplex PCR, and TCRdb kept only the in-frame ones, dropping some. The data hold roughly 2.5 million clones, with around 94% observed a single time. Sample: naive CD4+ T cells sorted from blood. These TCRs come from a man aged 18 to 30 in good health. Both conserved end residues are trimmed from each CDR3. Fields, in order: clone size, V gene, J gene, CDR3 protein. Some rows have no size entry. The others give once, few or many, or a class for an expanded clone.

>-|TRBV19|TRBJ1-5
ASMGIAGMGNQPQH
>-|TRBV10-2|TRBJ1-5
ASIQDFYSNQPQH
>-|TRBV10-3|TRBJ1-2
ASGGRLGYT
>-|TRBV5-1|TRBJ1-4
ASSSGGGNEKLF
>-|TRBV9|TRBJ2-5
ASSVGDKMYQETQY
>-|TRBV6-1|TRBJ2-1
ASRDGQGAFDEQF
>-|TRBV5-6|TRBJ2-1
ASSLTAGTGPYNEQF
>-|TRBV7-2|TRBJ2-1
ASNRVGTSGLGGDNEQF
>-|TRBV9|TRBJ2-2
ASSLGLAGITGELF
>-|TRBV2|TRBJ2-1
ASRKNGDEQF
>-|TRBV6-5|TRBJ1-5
ASSKQGNGNQPQH
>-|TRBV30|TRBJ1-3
AWTLSGNTIY
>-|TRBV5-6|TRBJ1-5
ASSFFWGSSNQPQH
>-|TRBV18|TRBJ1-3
ASSPDSRENTIY
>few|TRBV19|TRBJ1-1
ASSSTYRPNTEAF
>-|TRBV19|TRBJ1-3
ASSTAGTGSGNTIY
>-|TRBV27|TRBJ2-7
ASSLSGYEQY
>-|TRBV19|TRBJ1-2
ARKALACTSLKIGYT
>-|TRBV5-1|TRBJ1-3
ASSLNFGNTIY
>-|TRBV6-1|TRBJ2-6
ASSTGFAGANVLT
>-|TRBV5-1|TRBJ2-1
ASSWAGAEYNEQF
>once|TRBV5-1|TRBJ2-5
ASSLGQVETQY
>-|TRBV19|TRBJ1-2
ASSIGQIYGYT
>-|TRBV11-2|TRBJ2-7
ASSLAYRNEQY
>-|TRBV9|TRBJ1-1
ASSPRALNTEAF
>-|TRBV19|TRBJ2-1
ASKAGQGYNEQF
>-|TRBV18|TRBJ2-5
ASSPGPNETQY
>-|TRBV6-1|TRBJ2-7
ASSERMGVSSYEQY
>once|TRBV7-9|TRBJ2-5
ASKRSGQGRRETQY
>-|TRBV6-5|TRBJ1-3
ASSFGRTGNTIY
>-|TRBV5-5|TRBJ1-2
ASSFGDRPNYGYT
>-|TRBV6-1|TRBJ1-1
ASSERGTGVNTEAF
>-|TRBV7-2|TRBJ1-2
ASSLAGQGLVGYT
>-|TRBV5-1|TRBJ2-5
ASSRTGQETQY
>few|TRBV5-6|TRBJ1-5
ASSRQDNQPQH
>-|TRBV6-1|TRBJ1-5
ASSEGGPGSPQPQH
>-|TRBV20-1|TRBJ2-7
SVQGLDEQY
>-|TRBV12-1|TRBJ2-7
ASTPWRGPNKVYEQY
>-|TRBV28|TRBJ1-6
ASGTGPPRDSPLH
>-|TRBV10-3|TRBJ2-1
AISGEGYNEQF
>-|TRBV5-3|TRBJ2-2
ARSLASLAGGKAAGELF
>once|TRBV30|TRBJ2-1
AWGTGTYNEQF
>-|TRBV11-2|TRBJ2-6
ATQISGANVLT
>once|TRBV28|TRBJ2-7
ASVTRPGTGSYEQY
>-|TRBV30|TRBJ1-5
AWGGKERGNQPQH